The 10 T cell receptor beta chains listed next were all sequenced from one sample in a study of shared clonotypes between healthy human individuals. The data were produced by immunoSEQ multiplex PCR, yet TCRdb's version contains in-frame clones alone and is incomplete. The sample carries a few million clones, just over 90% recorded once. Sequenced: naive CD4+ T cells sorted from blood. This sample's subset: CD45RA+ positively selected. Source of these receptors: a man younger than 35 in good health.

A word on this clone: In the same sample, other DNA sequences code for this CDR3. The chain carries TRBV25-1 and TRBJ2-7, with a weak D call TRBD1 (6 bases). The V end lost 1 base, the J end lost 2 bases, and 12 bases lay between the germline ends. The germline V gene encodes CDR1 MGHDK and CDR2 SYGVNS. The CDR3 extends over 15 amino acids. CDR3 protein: CASSELGQGTYEQYF. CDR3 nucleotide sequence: TGTGCCAGCAGTGAATTAGGTCAGGGGACCTACGAGCAGTACTTC.

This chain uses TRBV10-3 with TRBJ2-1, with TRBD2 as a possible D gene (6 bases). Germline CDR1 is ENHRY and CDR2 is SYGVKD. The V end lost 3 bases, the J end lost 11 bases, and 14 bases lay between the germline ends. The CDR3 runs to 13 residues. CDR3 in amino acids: CAISDSMRDKQFF. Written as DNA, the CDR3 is TGTGCCATCAGTGATTCAATGCGGGATAAGCAGTTCTTC.

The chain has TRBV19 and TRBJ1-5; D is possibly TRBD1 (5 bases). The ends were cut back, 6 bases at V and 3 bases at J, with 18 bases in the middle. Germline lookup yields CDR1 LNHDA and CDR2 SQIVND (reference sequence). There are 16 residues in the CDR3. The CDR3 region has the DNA TGTGCCAGTAGGGGAAGTGGGGGAGGAGACAATCAGCCCCAGCATTTT. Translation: CASRGSGGGDNQPQHF.

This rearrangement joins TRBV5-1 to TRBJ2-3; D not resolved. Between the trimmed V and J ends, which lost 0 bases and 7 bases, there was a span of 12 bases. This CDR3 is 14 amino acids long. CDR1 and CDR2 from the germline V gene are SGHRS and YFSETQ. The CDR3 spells CASSLESARNTQYF. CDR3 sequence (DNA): TGCGCCAGCAGCTTGGAATCCGCCCGCAATACGCAGTATTTT.

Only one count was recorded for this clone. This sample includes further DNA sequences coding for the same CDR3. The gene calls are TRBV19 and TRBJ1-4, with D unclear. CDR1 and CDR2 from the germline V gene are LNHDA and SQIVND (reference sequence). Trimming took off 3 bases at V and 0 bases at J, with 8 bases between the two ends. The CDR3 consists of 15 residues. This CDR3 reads CASSIGSATNEKLFF. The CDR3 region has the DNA TGTGCCAGTAGTATTGGAAGTGCAACTAATGAAAAACTGTTTTTT. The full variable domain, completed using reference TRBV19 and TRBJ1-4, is DGGITQSPKYLFRKEGQNVTLSCEQNLNHDAMYWYRQDPGQGLRLIYYSQIVNDFQKGDIAEGYSVSREKKESFPLTVTSAQKNPTAFYLCASSIGSATNEKLFFGSGTQLSVL.

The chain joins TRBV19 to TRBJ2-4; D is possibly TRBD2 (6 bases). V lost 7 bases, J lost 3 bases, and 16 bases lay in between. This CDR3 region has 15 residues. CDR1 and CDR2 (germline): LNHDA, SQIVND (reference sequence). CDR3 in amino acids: CASMGAGLGKNIQYF. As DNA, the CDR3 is TGTGCCAGTATGGGAGCGGGCCTAGGCAAAAACATTCAGTACTTC.

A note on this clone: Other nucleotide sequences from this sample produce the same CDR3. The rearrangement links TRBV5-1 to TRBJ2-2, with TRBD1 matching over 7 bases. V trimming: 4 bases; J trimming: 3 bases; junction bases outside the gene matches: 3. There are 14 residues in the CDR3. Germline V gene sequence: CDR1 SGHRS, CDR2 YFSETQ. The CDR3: CASSPGQDTGELFF. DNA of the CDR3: TGCGCCAGCAGCCCCGGACAGGACACCGGGGAGCTGTTTTTT.

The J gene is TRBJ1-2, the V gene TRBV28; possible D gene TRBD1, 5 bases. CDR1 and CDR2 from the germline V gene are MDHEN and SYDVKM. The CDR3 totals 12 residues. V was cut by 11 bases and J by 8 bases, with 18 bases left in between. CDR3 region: CALGVPLGGYTF. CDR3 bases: TGTGCCTTAGGGGTACCCCTGGGGGGCTACACCTTC.

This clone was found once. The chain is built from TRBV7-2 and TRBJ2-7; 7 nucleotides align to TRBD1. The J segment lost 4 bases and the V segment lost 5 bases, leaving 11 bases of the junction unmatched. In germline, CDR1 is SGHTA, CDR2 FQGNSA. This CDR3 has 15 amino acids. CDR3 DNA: TGTGCCAGCAGCCCCCCCGGCAGGGGGTGGTACGAGCAGTACTTC. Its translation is CASSPPGRGWYEQYF.

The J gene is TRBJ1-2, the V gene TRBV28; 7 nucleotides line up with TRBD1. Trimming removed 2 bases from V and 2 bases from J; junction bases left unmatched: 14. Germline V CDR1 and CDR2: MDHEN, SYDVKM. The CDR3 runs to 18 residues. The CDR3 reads CASSLSRGVGQVNYGYTF. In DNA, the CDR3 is TGTGCCAGCAGTTTAAGTAGGGGGGTCGGACAGGTAAACTATGGCTACACCTTC.